The rows below give T cell receptor beta chains drawn from one sample of a study of blood T cell repertoires in COVID-19. Sequenced by immunoSEQ multiplex PCR; TCRdb stores in-frame clones only, minus some. The table has over 120,000 clones, roughly 77% seen once. Input material: peripheral blood. All receptors come from a woman in her seventies with COVID-19, enrolled during active disease. Both conserved end residues are part of each CDR3. A D gene is named only where the DNA matches it firmly. A row's size may be missing; if present it is once, few, many or a size class.

TRBD1 | TRBJ2-7 | TRBV18 | - | CASSRDRQTYEQYF | TGTGCCAGCTCTAGGGACAGGCAAACCTACGAGCAGTACTTC
- | TRBJ2-7 | TRBV30 | - | CAWRQGIEQYF | TGTGCCTGGAGACAGGGAATCGAGCAGTACTTC
TRBD1 | TRBJ1-2 | TRBV5-4 | - | CASSHVDRGAYGYTF | TGTGCCAGCAGCCACGTGGACAGGGGGGCTTATGGCTACACCTTC
TRBD1 | TRBJ1-1 | TRBV14 | once | CASSPTQGGGTEAFF | TGTGCCAGCAGCCCCACCCAGGGGGGCGGCACTGAAGCTTTCTTT
- | TRBJ2-7 | TRBV7-9 | few | CASSFRESSYEQYF | TGTGCCAGCAGCTTCCGGGAGAGCTCCTACGAGCAGTACTTC
- | TRBJ1-1 | TRBV28 | - | CASSLWGRMNTEAFF | TGTGCCAGCAGTTTATGGGGCAGGATGAACACTGAAGCTTTCTTT
TRBD2 | TRBJ2-7 | TRBV13 | few | CASSLLGTSGGASSYEQYF | TGTGCCAGCAGCTTATTAGGGACTAGCGGGGGGGCCAGCTCCTACGAGCAGTACTTC
- | TRBJ2-2 | TRBV2 | few | CASRMGPAGAGTGELFF | TGTGCCAGCAGGATGGGGCCGGCGGGGGCGGGGACCGGGGAGCTGTTTTTT
TRBD1 | TRBJ2-7 | TRBV28 | few | CASSPPGTGAYEQYF | TGTGCCAGCAGTCCTCCCGGGACAGGAGCCTACGAGCAGTACTTC
- | TRBJ1-2 | TRBV27 | - | CASSPIGTRRNYGYTF | TGTGCCAGCAGTCCGATCGGGACACGCCGTAACTATGGCTACACCTTC
- | TRBJ2-1 | TRBV4-2 | - | CASSQAIPGREQFF | TGTGCCAGCAGCCAGGCGATTCCAGGTAGAGAGCAGTTCTTC
- | TRBJ1-5 | TRBV30 | - | CAWSEGFRNQPQHF | TGTGCCTGGAGTGAGGGGTTTCGCAATCAGCCCCAGCATTTT
- | TRBJ1-6 | TRBV4-3 | - | CASSQDPGGDSPLHF | TGCGCCAGCAGCCAAGACCCCGGGGGGGATTCACCCCTCCACTTT
- | TRBJ1-2 | TRBV27 | few | CASSPQVGQAEGYTF | TGTGCCAGCAGTCCCCAGGTGGGACAAGCGGAAGGCTACACCTTC
TRBD2 | TRBJ2-5 | TRBV15 | once | CATSTRAGRETQYF | TGTGCCACCAGCACCAGAGCGGGGAGGGAGACCCAGTACTTC
- | TRBJ1-2 | TRBV5-8 | - | CASSLGGSRINYGYTF | TGTGCCAGCAGCCTTGGGGGGAGCAGGATCAACTATGGCTACACCTTC
- | TRBJ1-6 | TRBV19 | - | CASSTIIGDLHF | TGTGCCAGTAGTACAATCATTGGAGACCTCCACTTT
TRBD2 | TRBJ2-3 | TRBV7-9 | - | CASSRKRGGGDTQYF | TGTGCCAGCAGCCGCAAGCGGGGGGGTGGAGATACGCAGTATTTT
TRBD1 | TRBJ1-2 | TRBV3-1/TRBV3-2 | - | CASSLRDRDYTF | TGTGCCAGCAGCCTAAGGGACAGGGACTACACCTTC
- | TRBJ2-7 | TRBV6-1 | - | CASSEGTGFGQYF | TGTGCCAGCAGTGAAGGAACAGGTTTTGGGCAGTACTTC
TRBD1 | TRBJ1-5 | TRBV3-1/TRBV3-2 | few | CASSLQGQPQHF | TGTGCCAGCAGCCTACAGGGGCAGCCCCAGCATTTT
- | TRBJ2-2 | TRBV21-1 | - | CASSKPISSTGELFF | TGTGCCAGCAGCAAACCCATTTCGAGCACCGGGGAGCTGTTTTTT
- | TRBJ1-1 | TRBV27 | - | CASTQGLGGTEAFF | TGTGCCAGCACCCAGGGGCTCGGAGGTACTGAAGCTTTCTTT
- | TRBJ1-1 | TRBV7-2 | - | CASSLGTWLNTEAFF | TGTGCCAGCAGCTTAGGGACTTGGTTGAACACTGAAGCTTTCTTT
- | TRBJ1-4 | TRBV18 | - | CASSPRGGNDEKLFF | TGTGCCAGCTCACCACGGGGGGGCAACGATGAAAAACTGTTTTTT